This T cell receptor beta chain was recovered during a study of control samples from healthy donors and cancer patients. This CDR3 contains 14 residues. Germline-derived CDR1 and CDR2 are SGHTA and FQGNSA. The V gene lost 5 bases and the J gene lost 5 bases, with 14 bases spanning the gap. Using immunoSEQ multiplex PCR, the repertoire was profiled, and TCRdb retains in-frame clones only, with some absent. The table has roughly 8,500 clones, 90% to 95% seen once. This clonotype was obtained from a man aged 60 to 69 with colorectal cancer. Material for sequencing was PBMCs. The chain couples TRBV7-2 to TRBJ2-3, with a tentative D call TRBD1 (6 bases). The CDR3 sequence is CASSLLGGEDTQYF. CDR3 sequence (DNA): TGTGCCAGCAGCCTTCTAGGGGGTGAAGATACGCAGTATTTT. The whole variable domain, remainder taken from reference TRBV7-2 and TRBJ2-3, is GAGVSQSPSNKVTEKGKDVELRCDPISGHTALYWYRQSLGQGLEFLIYFQGNSAPDKSGLPSDRFSAERTGGSVSTLTIQRTQQEDSAVYLCASSLLGGEDTQYFGPGTRLTVL.